This TCR beta chain was documented in a study of T cell responses to AZD1222 COVID-19 vaccine. Germline CDR1 reads LNHDA; CDR2 reads SQIVND (reference sequence). CDR3 length: 16 residues. V shed 1 base and J 2 bases; nucleotides not matched to a gene: 4. Points from the study as a whole: Among AZD1222 vaccinees, only five to seven were seropositive at baseline. Repertoire samples came only from after the peak T cell response. White British donors predominated, females outnumbered males, and clonal diversity was possibly underestimated.

As concerns this clone: Antigen unknown.

Clones were sequenced by immunoSEQ multiplex PCR, and TCRdb holds only the in-frame ones, with some missing. This table holds about 180,000 clones, around 89% found once. The sequence was obtained from an adult who received the AZD1222 COVID-19 vaccine. The rearrangement links TRBV19 to TRBJ2-5; 10 bases align to TRBD1. Here the sequenced sample was peripheral blood, taken 28 days after the second AZD1222 dose. The CDR3 nucleotides are TGTGCCAGTAGTATAGGGGGGACAGGGGCGCAAGAGACCCAGTACTTC. Translated, it gives CASSIGGTGAQETQYF.